The source of this TCR beta chain is a study of brain T cells in children with intractable seizures. General study findings and limits: Pre-surgery blood may have been undersampled, hiding some clones. HCMV serostatus was not known, and viral specificity came from CDR3 similarity only.

Germline V CDR1 and CDR2: GTSNPN, SVGIG (reference sequence). There are 15 residues in the CDR3. After removal of 2 bases from V and 6 bases from J, the junction contained 8 bases not matched to a gene. A single count supports this clone. Its cognate antigen is unknown. TCRdb's table, derived via immunoSEQ multiplex PCR, lists solely in-frame clones and lacks some. Of a few hundred thousand clones in the sample, roughly 93% were seen once. Time point indicated: blood from clinic visit 5 months post-surgery; TSC patient then seizure free. The sequenced cases were selected for having the highest brain T cell transcript signatures.

The clonotype comes from a boy under two years old with tuberous sclerosis and intractable seizures. This material consisted of peripheral blood, taken about 5 months after surgery. This chain joins TRBV30 and TRBJ1-1; TRBD1 matches 11 bases. This chain's CDR3 is CAWSPPGTGGSEAFF. The CDR3 DNA reads as TGTGCCTGGAGTCCCCCCGGGACAGGGGGTTCTGAAGCTTTCTTT.